The 21 T cell receptor beta chains in this list originate from one sample, sequenced in a study of T-cell reconstitution after alpha-beta-depleted transplantation in children. Unique molecular identifiers were incorporated into the prepared TCRbeta library. TCRdb reprocessed the PCR reads with MiXCR, giving one entry per CDR3 protein. The profile shows roughly 250,000 distinct CDR3 sequences, roughly 8% of them singletons. Sequencing was performed on PBMCs, mostly from graft donor cells, taken 180 days after TCRalphabeta/CD19-depleted stem cell transplant. The receptor source for this set is a male patient under 18 who had a stem cell transplant for acute lymphoblastic leukemia, so the T cells may come from the graft donor.

This clonotype was seen repeatedly, ten times or more. This chain joins TRBV20-1 and TRBJ1-5, with a weak D call TRBD1 (5 bases). The V and J ends lost 2 bases and 5 bases respectively, with 16 bases between them. Per the germline V gene, CDR1 is DFQATT and CDR2 is SNEGSKA (reference sequence). The CDR3 totals 15 residues. This CDR3 reads CSARPPGGGDQPQHF. The CDR3 DNA is TGCAGTGCTAGACCCCCGGGGGGAGGGGATCAGCCCCAGCATTTT.

With respect to this clonotype: Since a much larger clone is just one base distant, this may be a read error. The chain joins TRBV4-1 to TRBJ2-3; TRBD1 matches at 7 bases. The CDR3 runs to 15 residues. The V and J ends lost 6 bases and 1 base, in that order; junction bases with no gene match: 7. CDR1 and CDR2 from the germline V gene are MGHRA and YSYEKL. The chain's CDR3 is CASSPGQIGTDTQYF. The CDR3 DNA sequence: TGCGCCAGCAGTCCGGGACAGATAGGCACAGATACGCAGTATTTT.

This clonotype occurred many times. This chain links TRBV5-5 with TRBJ2-7, with D unresolved. The germline V gene has CDR1 SGHKS and CDR2 YYEKEE (reference sequence). The CDR3 covers 14 residues. V lost 1 base to trimming and J lost 0 bases, with 8 bases between them. The DNA of the CDR3 is TGTGCCAGCAGCTTGCTGGGTTCCTCCTACGAGCAGTACTTC. Translation: CASSLLGSSYEQYF.

This clonotype has a count of ten or more. The V gene is TRBV28, the J gene TRBJ1-2; no clear D gene. Germline assignment: CDR1 MDHEN and CDR2 SYDVKM. The CDR3 has 12 amino acids. Between the trimmed V and J ends, which lost 6 bases and 12 bases, there was a span of 17 bases. The CDR3, as DNA: TGTGCCAGCAGCAAATCACCCGACGCTAACACCTTC. It codes for CASSKSPDANTF.

Points on this clonotype: Being one base from a much bigger clone, this may be a read error. This sequence joins TRBV11-2 and TRBJ2-1, with 11 bases that match TRBD2. Germline CDR1 and CDR2: SGHAT and FQNNGV. This CDR3 has 17 amino acids. J lost 3 bases, V lost 5 bases, and 9 bases had no gene match. CDR3 in amino acids: CASSLLAGGALYNEQFF. CDR3 sequence (DNA): TGTGCCAGCAGCCTGTTAGCGGGGGGGGCCCTCTACAATGAGCAGTTCTTC.

This clonotype was detected only a few times. The genes are TRBV18 and TRBJ2-5; 7 nucleotides match TRBD1. The J segment lost 4 bases and the V segment lost 6 bases, leaving 11 bases of the junction unmatched. Germline lookup yields CDR1 KGHSH and CDR2 LQKENI. The CDR3 length is 15 residues. The DNA for the CDR3 is TGTGCCAGCTCGCCCTACAGGGGCCCAGGAGAGACCCAGTACTTC. Translated, it gives CASSPYRGPGETQYF.

Ten or more counts support this clonotype. This rearrangement joins TRBV15 to TRBJ1-5, with 8 bases fitting TRBD1. With V trimmed by 3 bases and J by 3 bases, 1 base remained unmatched. The germline CDR1 and CDR2 sequences are LNHNV and YYDKDF (reference sequence). This CDR3 has 14 amino acids. The CDR3 is CATSRGQVNQPQHF. CDR3 DNA sequence: TGTGCCACCAGCAGGGGACAGGTCAATCAGCCCCAGCATTTT.

This sequence joins TRBV18 and TRBJ1-3, with D hard to call. Trimming removed 2 bases at V and 7 bases at J, with 3 bases between. Germline V lookup: CDR1 KGHSH, CDR2 LQKENI. CDR3 length equals 11 residues. CDR3 sequence: CASSPSNTIYF. Written as DNA, the CDR3 is TGTGCCAGCTCACCATCCAACACCATATATTTT.

This clonotype was detected only a few times. The chain links TRBV7-6 to TRBJ2-1; TRBD2 aligns across 10 bases. CDR1 and CDR2 (germline): SGHVS, FNYEAQ. J gave up 7 bases and V 4 bases, and 13 bases lay outside the gene matches. The CDR3 covers 17 residues. DNA for the CDR3: TGTGCCAGCAGCTCCCCCCGGGGTAGCGGGGGGAGGAATGAGCAGTTCTTC. Protein sequence: CASSSPRGSGGRNEQFF.

This clonotype was seen ten or more times. The chain has TRBV5-1 and TRBJ2-1; 13 bases align to TRBD2. CDR3 length: 16 amino acids. V was clipped by 3 bases and J by 6 bases; unmatched bases: 6. Germline CDR1 reads SGHRS; CDR2 reads YFSETQ. The CDR3 bases are TGCGCCAGCAGCTGGTCGGGGACTAGCGGGGTCAATGAGCAGTTCTTC. It translates to CASSWSGTSGVNEQFF.

This clonotype was seen many times. The rearrangement joins TRBV29-1 to TRBJ2-7; 10 bases fit TRBD1. The CDR3 runs 13 residues. Looked up from germline, CDR1 is SQVTM and CDR2 is ANQGSEA. V was clipped by 4 bases and J by 7 bases; unmatched bases: 7. Here the CDR3 reads CSVGATGGREQYF. In DNA, the CDR3 is TGCAGCGTTGGAGCGACAGGGGGCAGGGAGCAGTACTTC.

The table lists this clonotype with many counts. The chain links TRBV7-6 to TRBJ2-7; D perhaps matches TRBD2 (5 bases). Germline lookup yields CDR1 SGHVS and CDR2 FNYEAQ. The CDR3 is 13 residues long. The ends were cut back, 2 bases at V and 6 bases at J, with 11 bases in the middle. This chain's CDR3 is CASSLSPSTEQYF. The CDR3 DNA reads TGTGCCAGCAGCTTAAGCCCTAGCACCGAGCAGTACTTC.

This clonotype came up many times. The chain recombines TRBV7-9 with TRBJ1-1; D uncertain. CDR3 length: 13 residues. V was cut by 3 bases and J by 5 bases, with 10 bases left in between. Germline assignment: CDR1 SEHNR and CDR2 FQNEAQ (reference sequence). The CDR3 DNA is TGTGCCAGCAGCTTTTTTGTGGGGACTGAAGCTTTCTTT. Its translation: CASSFFVGTEAFF.

This clonotype was seen many times. The V call is TRBV28, the J call TRBJ2-3; perhaps TRBD2 as D (5 bases). V lost 3 bases and J lost 0, with 16 bases in between. The CDR3 is 17 amino acids. Germline V CDR1 and CDR2: MDHEN, SYDVKM. The CDR3 region has the DNA TGTGCCAGCAGTTTTTTCCCCTCGGGGAGAAGCACAGATACGCAGTATTTT. Translated, it gives CASSFFPSGRSTDTQYF. Full variable domain (remainder filled in from reference TRBV28 and TRBJ2-3): DVKVTQSSRYLVKRTGEKVFLECVQDMDHENMFWYRQDPGLGLRLIYFSYDVKMKEKGDIPEGYSVSREKKERFSLILESASTNQTSMYLCASSFFPSGRSTDTQYFGPGTRLTVL.

Only a few counts were recorded for this clonotype. The V gene is TRBV20-1, the J gene TRBJ1-4; D is unresolved. The CDR3 is 12 residues long. Germline loops: CDR1 DFQATT, CDR2 SNEGSKA (reference sequence). Trimming left V 6 bases short and J 7 bases short, with 12 bases between. The CDR3 nucleotides are TGCAGTGCGGCTTCTCGGGGTGAAAAACTGTTTTTT. This translates into CSAASRGEKLFF.

This clonotype occurred many times. The CDR3 nucleotides are TGTGCCAGCAGCTCTCAGGGAAATAATGAAAAACTGTTTTTT. Its translation is CASSSQGNNEKLFF. The J gene is TRBJ1-4, the V gene TRBV7-9; possible D gene TRBD1, 5 bases. The germline V gene has CDR1 SEHNR and CDR2 FQNEAQ (reference sequence). Trimming stripped 4 bases from V and 4 bases from J, with 10 bases between. The CDR3 is made up of 14 amino acids.

This clonotype appeared many times. V and J are TRBV7-3 and TRBJ2-1; D call uncertain. The V gene lost 5 bases and the J gene lost 7 bases, with 12 bases spanning the gap. CDR1 and CDR2 (germline): SGHTA, FQGTGA. This CDR3 comprises 13 residues. The CDR3 nucleotides read TGTGCCAGCAGCCCCCCCAATCGTAATGAGCAGTTCTTC. Its protein is CASSPPNRNEQFF.

This clonotype was recorded many times. The chain recombines TRBV29-1 with TRBJ2-7; D might be TRBD1 (5 bases). Deletions cut 7 bases from V and 4 bases from J, with 11 bases between. This CDR3 region has 11 residues. The V gene's germline CDR1 is SQVTM and CDR2 ANQGSEA. DNA of the CDR3: TGCAGCGCGGCCAGGGCGTACGAGCAGTACTTC. Translating gives CSAARAYEQYF.

This clonotype was seen many times. The chain joins TRBV11-2 to TRBJ2-1, with D possibly TRBD2 on 5 matching bases. The CDR3 totals 15 residues. V was clipped by 2 bases and J by 5 bases, with 13 bases between them. The germline V gene has CDR1 SGHAT and CDR2 FQNNGV. The CDR3 coding sequence is TGTGCCAGCAGCTTACGGCTAGGGCGGGACAATGAGCAGTTCTTC. It yields the protein CASSLRLGRDNEQFF.

V usage is TRBV19 and J usage is TRBJ2-5; TRBD1 or TRBD2 may be the D gene (7 bases each). Trimming pared 9 bases from V and 3 bases from J, leaving 17 bases between. Germline loops: CDR1 LNHDA, CDR2 SQIVND (reference sequence). This CDR3 spans 14 amino acids. CDR3 DNA: TGTGCCAGCGCGGGTCAGGGGGGGAAAGAGACCCAGTACTTC. The encoded protein is CASAGQGGKETQYF.

This clonotype has at least ten counts. This chain uses TRBV20-1 with TRBJ1-4; tentative D call: TRBD1 (6 bases). The CDR3 has 14 residues. In germline, CDR1 is DFQATT, CDR2 SNEGSKA (reference sequence). Trimming cost V 5 bases and J 4 bases, with 14 bases left between them. The chain's CDR3 is CSAQTGDLNEKLFF. CDR3 DNA sequence: TGCAGTGCTCAGACAGGAGATCTTAATGAAAAACTGTTTTTT.